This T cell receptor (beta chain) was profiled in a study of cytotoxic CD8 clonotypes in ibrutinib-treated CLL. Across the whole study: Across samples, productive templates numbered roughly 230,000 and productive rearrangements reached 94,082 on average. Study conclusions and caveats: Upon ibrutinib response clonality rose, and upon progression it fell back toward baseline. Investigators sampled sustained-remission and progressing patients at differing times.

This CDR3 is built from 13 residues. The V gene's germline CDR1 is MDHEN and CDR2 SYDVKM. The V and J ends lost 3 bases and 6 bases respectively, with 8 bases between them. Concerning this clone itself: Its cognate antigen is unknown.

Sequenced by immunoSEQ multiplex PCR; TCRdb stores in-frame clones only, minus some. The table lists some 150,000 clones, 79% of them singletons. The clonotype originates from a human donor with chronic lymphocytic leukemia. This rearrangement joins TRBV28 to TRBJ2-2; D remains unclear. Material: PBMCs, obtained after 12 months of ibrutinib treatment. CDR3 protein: CASSFGWAGELFF. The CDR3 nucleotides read TGTGCCAGCAGTTTCGGGTGGGCCGGGGAGCTGTTTTTT. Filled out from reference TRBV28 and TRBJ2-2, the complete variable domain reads DVKVTQSSRYLVKRTGEKVFLECVQDMDHENMFWYRQDPGLGLRLIYFSYDVKMKEKGDIPEGYSVSREKKERFSLILESASTNQTSMYLCASSFGWAGELFFGEGSRLTVL.